This TCR beta chain was recovered during a study of blood T cell repertoires in COVID-19. Study at large: T cells, B-cell-depleted T cells, or PBMCs provided the cDNA or gDNA that served as material.

The V segment lost 5 bases and the J segment 3 bases; nucleotides outside the gene matches: 7. CDR1 and CDR2 from the germline V gene are MDHEN and SYDVKM. The CDR3 extends over 16 amino acids. Data came from immunoSEQ multiplex PCR; TCRdb stores just in-frame clones and leaves some out. This table has 150,000 or so clones, around four fifths appearing once. Participants had their cohort set by participant-reported clinical history. Two negative PCRs, clearance, or symptom resolution characterized the recovered Cohort 3 donors. The V gene is TRBV28, the J gene TRBJ2-1; 10 nucleotides agree with TRBD1. Material: PBMCs or T cells enriched from blood (not recorded which). This TCR was sampled from a woman aged 45-60 years who had recovered from COVID-19. Here the CDR3 DNA reads TGTGCCAGCAGTACTCGGGACAGGGGCCGCTACAATGAGCAGTTCTTC. It encodes CASSTRDRGRYNEQFF.